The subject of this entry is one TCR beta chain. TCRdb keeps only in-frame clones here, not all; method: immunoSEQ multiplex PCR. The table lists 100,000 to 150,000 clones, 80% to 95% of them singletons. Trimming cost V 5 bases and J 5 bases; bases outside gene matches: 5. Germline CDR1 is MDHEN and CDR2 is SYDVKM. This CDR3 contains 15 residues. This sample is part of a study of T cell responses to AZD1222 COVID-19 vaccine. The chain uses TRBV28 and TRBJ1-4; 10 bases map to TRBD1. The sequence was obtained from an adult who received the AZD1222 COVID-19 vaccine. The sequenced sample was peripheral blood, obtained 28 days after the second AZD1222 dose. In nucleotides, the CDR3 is TGTGCCAGCAGTCGACAGGGGGCGCAAAATGAAAAACTGTTTTTT. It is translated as CASSRQGAQNEKLFF.